This TCR beta chain was sequenced in a study of early T cells in non-severe SARS-CoV-2 infection. About the research overall: Investigators sequenced bulk RNA drawn from unsorted whole blood, and chains remained unpaired.

This CDR3 region has 15 residues. Germline V CDR1 and CDR2: SGHTA, FQGNSA. V lost 6 bases and J lost 1, with 15 bases in between. The library protocol tagged individual cDNA molecules with unique molecular identifiers. MiXCR was run by TCRdb on the 5' RACE reads, yielding one entry per CDR3 protein. The data show some 40,000 distinct CDR3 sequences, with approximately 4.8% seen just once and about 5% held by the top ten. The TCR was taken from an adult who was a healthcare worker with PCR-confirmed SARS-CoV-2 infection or an uninfected control (not recorded which). What was sequenced was whole blood. This chain joins TRBV7-2 and TRBJ1-1, with D possibly matching TRBD1 (5 bases). The CDR3: CASSSQVNSNTEAFF. CDR3 DNA sequence: TGTGCCAGCAGTTCACAGGTGAACTCGAACACTGAAGCTTTCTTT. Full variable domain (remainder filled in from reference TRBV7-2 and TRBJ1-1): GAGVSQSPSNKVTEKGKDVELRCDPISGHTALYWYRQSLGQGLEFLIYFQGNSAPDKSGLPSDRFSAERTGGSVSTLTIQRTQQEDSAVYLCASSSQVNSNTEAFFGQGTRLTVV.